This passage covers 8 T cell receptor beta chains from one sample sequenced in a study of blood T cell repertoires in COVID-19 (dated by TCRdb to about 2020). Receptor libraries were prepared by the immunoSEQ multiplex PCR assay. Entries here come from immuneACCESS through TCRdb and include only in-frame sequences with V and J called. Some clones fail to appear in such tables; in the studies checked, an unresolved V gene covers under half of the shortfall, and the cause of the remainder is unknown. The sample includes under 200,000 clones, with over 80% observed a single time. Nearly 4.5% of the sample goes to the ten largest clones. Sequences were obtained from PBMCs or T cells enriched from blood (not recorded which). The receptors were gathered from a woman aged 50 to 65 who had recovered from COVID-19.

V usage is TRBV7-2 and J usage is TRBJ2-3; D is uncertain. This CDR3 spans 14 amino acids. CDR1 and CDR2 (germline): SGHTA, FQGNSA. Trimming removed 5 bases from V and 3 bases from J, with 12 bases in between. The chain's CDR3 is CASSLYASTDTQYF. CDR3 nucleotides: TGTGCCAGCAGCCTATATGCGAGTACAGATACGCAGTATTTT. Based on the CDR3 plus reference TRBV7-2 and TRBJ2-3, the full variable domain is GAGVSQSPSNKVTEKGKDVELRCDPISGHTALYWYRQSLGQGLEFLIYFQGNSAPDKSGLPSDRFSAERTGGSVSTLTIQRTQQEDSAVYLCASSLYASTDTQYFGPGTRLTVL.

This clone was recorded a few times. This rearrangement joins TRBV9 to TRBJ1-2; 8 nucleotides match TRBD1. The CDR3 is made up of 15 amino acids. Germline assignment: CDR1 SGDLS and CDR2 YYNGEE. Trimming cost V 0 bases and J 8 bases; bases outside gene matches: 9. CDR3 nucleotide sequence: TGTGCCAGCAGCGTAGAGGACAGGGCATATCGGGGCTACACCTTC. This sequence encodes CASSVEDRAYRGYTF.

The V and J genes are TRBV12-3 or TRBV12-4 and TRBJ1-2; TRBD1 might be the D (5 bases). This CDR3 spans 11 amino acids. V was clipped by 8 bases and J by 4 bases, with 8 bases between them. The CDR3 DNA reads as TGTGCCAGCGGCGGGGGCTATGGCTACACCTTC. This sequence encodes CASGGGYGYTF.

Remarks on this clone: Other DNA sequences in the same sample also yield this CDR3. V gene TRBV5-1 combines with J gene TRBJ2-3; 9 bases fit TRBD2. This CDR3 is built from 15 residues. CDR1 and CDR2 from the germline V gene are SGHRS and YFSETQ. J was trimmed by 3 bases and V by 2 bases; bases with no gene match: 4. The DNA for the CDR3 is TGCGCCAGCAGCTTTCGGGCGGGGGGGACAGATACGCAGTATTTT. This encodes CASSFRAGGTDTQYF.

The chain recombines TRBV6-5 with TRBJ1-2, with D perhaps matching TRBD1 (6 bases). Trimming stripped 7 bases from V and 8 bases from J, with 20 bases between. The CDR3 has 14 amino acids. The germline V gene encodes CDR1 MNHEY and CDR2 SVGAGI. The CDR3 bases are TGTGCCAGCAAACAGATAACAGGGAGAGGCGGCTACACCTTC. It is translated as CASKQITGRGGYTF.

This sequence joins TRBV19 and TRBJ1-6; the match to TRBD1 covers 9 bases. In germline, CDR1 is LNHDA, CDR2 SQIVND (reference sequence). The CDR3 loop spans 15 amino acids. The trim removed 4 bases at V and 11 bases at J, leaving 9 bases unmatched. CDR3 nucleotides: TGTGCCAGTAGTACCGGACAGGGGATAGCGACACCCCTCCACTTT. This gives the protein CASSTGQGIATPLHF.

Here the CDR3 reads CASREQGRSNTGELFF. DNA for the CDR3: TGTGCCAGCAGGGAACAGGGACGTTCGAACACCGGGGAGCTGTTTTTT. V and J are TRBV7-9 and TRBJ2-2; tentatively, D is TRBD1 (6 bases). The CDR3 is 16 residues long. V lost 6 bases, J lost 0 bases, and 14 bases lay in between. Germline V CDR1 and CDR2: SEHNR, FQNEAQ (reference sequence). The whole variable domain, remainder taken from reference TRBV7-9 and TRBJ2-2, is DTGVSQNPRHKITKRGQNVTFRCDPISEHNRLYWYRQTLGQGPEFLTYFQNEAQLEKSRLLSDRFSAERPKGSFSTLEIQRTEQGDSAMYLCASREQGRSNTGELFFGEGSRLTVL.

V usage is TRBV18 and J usage is TRBJ2-3; D ambiguous. V gave up 3 bases and J gave up 1 base, with 23 bases separating them. The CDR3 spans 19 residues. The germline CDR1 and CDR2 sequences are KGHSH and LQKENI. CDR3 in amino acids: CASSPSSEITVPGTDTQYF. The CDR3 region has the DNA TGTGCCAGCTCACCTTCTTCTGAGATCACCGTGCCTGGCACAGATACGCAGTATTTT.